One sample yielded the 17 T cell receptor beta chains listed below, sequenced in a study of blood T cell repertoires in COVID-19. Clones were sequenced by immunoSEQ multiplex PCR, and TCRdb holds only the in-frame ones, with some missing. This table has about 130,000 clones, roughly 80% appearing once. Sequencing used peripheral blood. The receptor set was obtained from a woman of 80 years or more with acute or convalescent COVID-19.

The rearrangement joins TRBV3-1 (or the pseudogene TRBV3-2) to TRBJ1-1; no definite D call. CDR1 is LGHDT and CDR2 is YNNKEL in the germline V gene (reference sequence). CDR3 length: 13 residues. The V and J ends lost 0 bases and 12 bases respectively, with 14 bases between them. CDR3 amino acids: CASSQDAQVRSFF. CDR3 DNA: TGTGCCAGCAGCCAAGATGCGCAGGTCCGGTCTTTCTTT.

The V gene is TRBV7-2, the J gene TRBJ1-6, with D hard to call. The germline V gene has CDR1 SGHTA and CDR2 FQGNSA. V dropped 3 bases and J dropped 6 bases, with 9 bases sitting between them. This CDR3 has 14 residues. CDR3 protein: CASSLSQFNSPLHF. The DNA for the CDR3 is TGTGCCAGCAGCTTGTCCCAGTTTAATTCACCCCTCCACTTT.

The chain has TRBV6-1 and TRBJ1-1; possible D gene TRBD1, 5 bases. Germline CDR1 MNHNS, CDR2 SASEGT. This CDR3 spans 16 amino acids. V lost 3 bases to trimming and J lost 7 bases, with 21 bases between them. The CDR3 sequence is CASSDGRGGPTIEAFF. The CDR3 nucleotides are TGTGCCAGCAGTGACGGGCGCGGGGGTCCTACTATTGAAGCTTTCTTT.

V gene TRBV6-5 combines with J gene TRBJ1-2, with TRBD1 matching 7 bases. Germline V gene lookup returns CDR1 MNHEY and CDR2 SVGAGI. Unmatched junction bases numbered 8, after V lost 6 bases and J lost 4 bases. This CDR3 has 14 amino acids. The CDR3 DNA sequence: TGTGCCAGCAGGGGATCGACAGGGTTCTATGGCTACACCTTC. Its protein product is CASRGSTGFYGYTF.

The CDR3 loop reads CASSRSNTGTEAFF. The CDR3 region has the DNA TGTGCCAGCAGCAGATCCAACACAGGGACTGAAGCTTTCTTT. The chain recombines TRBV9 with TRBJ1-1; TRBD1 might be the D (6 bases). The ends were cut back, 4 bases at V and 5 bases at J, with 15 bases in the middle. The CDR3 runs 14 residues. The germline V gene encodes CDR1 SGDLS and CDR2 YYNGEE.

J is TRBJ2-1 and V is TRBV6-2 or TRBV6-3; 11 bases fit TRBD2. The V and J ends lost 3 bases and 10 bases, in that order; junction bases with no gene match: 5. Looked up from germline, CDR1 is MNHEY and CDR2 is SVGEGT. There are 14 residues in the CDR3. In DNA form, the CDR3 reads TGTGCCAGCAGTTATAGCGGGGGGGCTTTCGAGCAGTTCTTC. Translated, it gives CASSYSGGAFEQFF.

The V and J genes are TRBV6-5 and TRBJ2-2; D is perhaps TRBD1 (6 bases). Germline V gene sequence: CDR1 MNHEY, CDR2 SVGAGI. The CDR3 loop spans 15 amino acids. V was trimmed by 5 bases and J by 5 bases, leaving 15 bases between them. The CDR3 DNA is TGTGCCAGCAGTCCCCGGGACACGGAGACCGGGGAGCTGTTTTTT. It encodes CASSPRDTETGELFF.

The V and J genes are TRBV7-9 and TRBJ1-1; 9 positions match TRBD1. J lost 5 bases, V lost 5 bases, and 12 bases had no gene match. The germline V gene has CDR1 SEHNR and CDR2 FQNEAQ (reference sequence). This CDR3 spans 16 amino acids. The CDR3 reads CASSPGQGPRYTEAFF. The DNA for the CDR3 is TGTGCCAGCAGCCCCGGACAGGGGCCCAGGTATACTGAAGCTTTCTTT. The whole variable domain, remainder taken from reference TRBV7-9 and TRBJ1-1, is DTGVSQNPRHKITKRGQNVTFRCDPISEHNRLYWYRQTLGQGPEFLTYFQNEAQLEKSRLLSDRFSAERPKGSFSTLEIQRTEQGDSAMYLCASSPGQGPRYTEAFFGQGTRLTVV.

DNA of the CDR3: TGTGCCAGCAGCTTCGGGACTGCTAATGAGCAGTTCTTC. It yields the protein CASSFGTANEQFF. The chain combines TRBV11-2 with TRBJ2-1, with D maybe TRBD2 (6 bases). CDR1 is SGHAT and CDR2 is FQNNGV in the germline V gene. CDR3 length: 13 amino acids. Trimming cost V 3 bases and J 7 bases, with 10 bases left between them. Together with reference TRBV11-2 and TRBJ2-1, the CDR3 gives the full variable domain: EAGVAQSPRYKIIEKRQSVAFWCNPISGHATLYWYQQILGQGPKLLIQFQNNGVVDDSQLPKDRFSAERLKGVDSTLKIQPAKLEDSAVYLCASSFGTANEQFFGPGTRLTVL.

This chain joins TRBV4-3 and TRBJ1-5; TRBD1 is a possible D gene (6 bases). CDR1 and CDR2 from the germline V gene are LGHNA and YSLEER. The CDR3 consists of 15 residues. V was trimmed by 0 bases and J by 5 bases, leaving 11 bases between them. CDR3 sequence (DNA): TGCGCCAGCAGCCAAGAAAGACAGGCCCATCAGCCCCAGCATTTT. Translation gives CASSQERQAHQPQHF.

CDR3 sequence (DNA): TGTGCCAGAAGCTCCTGCCGGGACAGGGATCACTCTGGAAACACCATATATTTT. This sequence encodes CARSSCRDRDHSGNTIYF. The chain links TRBV5-3 to TRBJ1-3, with 9 nucleotides matching TRBD1. TRBV5-3 is given ORF status, its function remaining uncertain. J was trimmed by 0 bases and V by 3 bases; bases with no gene match: 10. This CDR3 has 18 residues.

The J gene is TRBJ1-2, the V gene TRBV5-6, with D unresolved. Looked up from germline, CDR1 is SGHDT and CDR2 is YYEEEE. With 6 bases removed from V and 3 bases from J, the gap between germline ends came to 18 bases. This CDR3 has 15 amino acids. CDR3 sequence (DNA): TGTGCCAGCATCCCCACCGGGGTGTTGGACTATGGCTACACCTTC. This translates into CASIPTGVLDYGYTF.

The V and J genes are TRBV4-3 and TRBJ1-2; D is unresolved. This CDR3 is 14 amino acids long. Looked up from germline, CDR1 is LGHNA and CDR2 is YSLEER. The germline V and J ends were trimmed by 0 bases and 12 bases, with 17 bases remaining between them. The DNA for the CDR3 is TGCGCCAGCAGCCAAGATATAGGCGGCCATAGGAACACCTTC. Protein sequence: CASSQDIGGHRNTF.

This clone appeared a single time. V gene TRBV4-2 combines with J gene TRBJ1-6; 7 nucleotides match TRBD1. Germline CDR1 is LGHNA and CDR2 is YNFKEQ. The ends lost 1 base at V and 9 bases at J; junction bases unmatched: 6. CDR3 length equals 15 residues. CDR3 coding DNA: TGTGCCAGCAGCCAAGGAGACAGGGAAGGTTCACCCCTCCACTTT. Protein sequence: CASSQGDREGSPLHF.

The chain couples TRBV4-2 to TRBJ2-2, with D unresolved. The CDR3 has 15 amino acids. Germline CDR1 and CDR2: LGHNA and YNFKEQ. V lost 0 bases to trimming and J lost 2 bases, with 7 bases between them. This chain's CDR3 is CASSQDHLNTGELFF. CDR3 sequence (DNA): TGTGCCAGCAGCCAAGATCACCTAAACACCGGGGAGCTGTTTTTT.

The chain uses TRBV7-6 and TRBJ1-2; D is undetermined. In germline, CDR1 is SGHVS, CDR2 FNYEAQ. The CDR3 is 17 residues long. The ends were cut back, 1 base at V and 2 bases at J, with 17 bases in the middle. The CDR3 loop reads CASSLDRTGGGNYGYTF. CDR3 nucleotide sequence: TGTGCCAGCAGCTTAGACCGGACGGGAGGAGGAAACTATGGCTACACCTTC.

The CDR3 region is CASRSGQGGTEAFF. In DNA, the CDR3 is TGTGCCAGCAGGTCGGGTCAGGGAGGAACTGAAGCTTTCTTT. The gene calls are TRBV13 and TRBJ1-1; D possibly corresponds to TRBD1 (5 bases). V was trimmed by 6 bases and J by 5 bases, leaving 16 bases between them. The CDR3 loop spans 14 amino acids. Per germline, CDR1 PRHDT and CDR2 FYEKMQ (reference sequence).